This T cell receptor (beta chain) came from a study of blood T cells in healthy people across ages. This clonotype appeared a few times. For the second PCR, which ran for roughly 7 to 11 cycles, a sample-barcoded 5' primer and a J-beta primer mix were used. TCRdb analysed the 5' RACE reads with MiXCR anew, one entry per CDR3 protein. The sample lists about 1.5 million distinct CDR3 sequences; around 42% were seen once. Healthy Caucasians from Russia aged roughly 6 to 95 served as donors. The material sequenced was blood. This receptor was taken from a woman under 30 in good health.

CDR3 loop: CASSPTSVSSYEQYF. CDR3 bases: TGTGCCAGCTCACCCACTAGCGTTAGCTCCTACGAGCAGTACTTC. The chain joins TRBV18 to TRBJ2-7; 7 nucleotides align to TRBD2. Trimming removed 3 bases from V and 0 bases from J; junction bases left unmatched: 5. This CDR3 comprises 15 residues. Germline assignment: CDR1 KGHSH and CDR2 LQKENI.